The 5 T cell receptor beta chains below come from one sample, sequenced in a study of cytomegalovirus exposure and HLA in healthy donors. The PCR had 60 Vbeta and 13 Jbeta primers. Method: immunoSEQ multiplex PCR; TCRdb's copy keeps in-frame clones and lacks some. This table holds some 190,000 clones, approximately 86% found once. Sequenced material: PBMCs. These receptors all stem from a boy aged 2 to 10 in good health and CMV-seronegative.

The chain has TRBV6-5 and TRBJ2-7; unclear D gene. Germline V lookup: CDR1 MNHEY, CDR2 SVGAGI. The CDR3 length is 14 residues. Deletions cut 5 bases from V and 2 bases from J, with 13 bases between. CDR3 amino acids: CASSNHGGPYEQYF. Here the CDR3 DNA reads TGTGCCAGCAGTAACCACGGTGGTCCCTACGAGCAGTACTTC.

Notes on this clone: The same CDR3 can be traced to other DNA sequences in this sample. The CDR3 protein is CASSFSGNTEAFF. CDR3 DNA sequence: TGTGCCAGCAGTTTTTCAGGCAACACTGAAGCTTTCTTT. J is TRBJ1-1 and V is TRBV28; D remains unclear. CDR1 MDHEN and CDR2 SYDVKM come from the germline V gene. Trimming took off 3 bases at V and 2 bases at J, with 7 bases between the two ends. The CDR3 is 13 residues long.

Concerning this clone: One end of the junction is discordant with germline, which a read error may explain. The J gene is TRBJ2-1, the V gene TRBV7-9, with 8 nucleotides matching TRBD1. There are 15 residues in the CDR3. CDR1 is SEHNR and CDR2 is FQNEAQ in the germline V gene (reference sequence). The CDR3 spells CSSRPTLDRDNEQFF. CDR3 nucleotides: TGTTCCAGCAGACCTACCCTGGACAGGGACAATGAGCAGTTCTTC.

The J gene is TRBJ2-1, the V gene TRBV6-5; D is undetermined. V shed 0 bases and J shed 6 bases, with 6 bases lying between them. This CDR3 spans 13 amino acids. CDR1 is MNHEY, CDR2 SVGAGI, per germline. The CDR3 region is CASSYSNGNEQFF. CDR3 coding DNA: TGTGCCAGCAGTTACTCGAACGGCAATGAGCAGTTCTTC.

The V gene is TRBV5-5, the J gene TRBJ2-1, with D possibly TRBD2 on 5 matching bases. V lost 0 bases to trimming and J lost 6 bases, with 13 bases between them. Germline-derived CDR1 and CDR2 are SGHKS and YYEKEE (reference sequence). The CDR3 contains 15 residues. CDR3 amino acids: CASSLGGAQTNEQFF. CDR3 nucleotide sequence: TGTGCCAGCAGCTTGGGGGGAGCACAAACCAATGAGCAGTTCTTC.